This TCR beta chain was recorded in a study of human T cells and chemical hapten exposure. For the study at large: Diphenylcyclopropenone, dosed weekly to the scalp, was given to patients throughout the roughly 24-week study. Patients, a majority of them female, were diagnosed with alopecia areata, totalis or universalis.

Individual cDNA molecules received unique molecular identifiers in the library. TCRdb re-called the RACE reads with MiXCR, one entry per CDR3 protein. The sample shows just over 350,000 distinct CDR3 sequences, roughly 6.3% of them seen only once. Time point meaning: patch test 2, 6 weeks after DPC sensitization. The treatment is: therapeutic diphenylcyclopropenone sensitization with weekly scalp DPC. The study drew its donors from alopecia patients who were 18 to 70 years old and suitable for DPC. The CDR3 has 14 residues. CDR1 and CDR2 from the germline V gene are MNHNS and SASEGT. Unmatched junction bases numbered 9, after V lost 7 bases and J lost 7 bases.

Sequencing used whole blood, obtained in connection with sensitization to the hapten diphenylcyclopropenone (DPC). This rearrangement joins TRBV6-1 to TRBJ2-1, with 8 bases lining up with TRBD2. This TCR derives from a young woman with alopecia areata. Some clones in this sample may be carry-over from other donors' samples. CDR3 nucleotides: TGTGCCAGCAAGCGACTAGCGCAAACAAATGAGCAGTTCTTC. It translates to CASKRLAQTNEQFF.